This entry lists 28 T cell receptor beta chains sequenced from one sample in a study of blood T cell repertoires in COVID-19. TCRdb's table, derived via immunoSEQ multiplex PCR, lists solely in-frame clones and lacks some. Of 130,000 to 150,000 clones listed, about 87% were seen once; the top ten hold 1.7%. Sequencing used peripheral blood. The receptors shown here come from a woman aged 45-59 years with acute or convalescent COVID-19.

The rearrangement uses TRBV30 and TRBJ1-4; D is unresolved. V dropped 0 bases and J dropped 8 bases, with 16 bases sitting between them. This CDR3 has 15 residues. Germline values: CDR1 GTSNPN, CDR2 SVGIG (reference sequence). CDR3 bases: TGTGCCTGGAGTGTATCTGGGTTGGCGGGGGAAAAACTGTTTTTT. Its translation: CAWSVSGLAGEKLFF.

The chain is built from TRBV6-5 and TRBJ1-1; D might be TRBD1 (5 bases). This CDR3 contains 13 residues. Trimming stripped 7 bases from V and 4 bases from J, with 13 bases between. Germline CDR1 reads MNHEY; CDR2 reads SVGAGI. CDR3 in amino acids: CASTPGGGTEAFF. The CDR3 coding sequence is TGTGCCAGCACCCCGGGGGGTGGCACTGAAGCTTTCTTT.

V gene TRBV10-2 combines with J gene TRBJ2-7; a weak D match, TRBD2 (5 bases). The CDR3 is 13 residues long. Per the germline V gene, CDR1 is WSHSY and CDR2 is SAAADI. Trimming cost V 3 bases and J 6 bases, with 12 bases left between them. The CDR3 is CASSEYMGVEQYF. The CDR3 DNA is TGCGCCAGCAGTGAATACATGGGAGTCGAGCAGTACTTC.

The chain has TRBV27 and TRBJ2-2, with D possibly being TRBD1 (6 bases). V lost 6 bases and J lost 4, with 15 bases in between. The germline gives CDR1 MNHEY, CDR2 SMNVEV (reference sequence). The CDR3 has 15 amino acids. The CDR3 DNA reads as TGTGCCAGCAGCCCCAACAGGGATGGCACCGGGGAGCTGTTTTTT. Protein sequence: CASSPNRDGTGELFF.

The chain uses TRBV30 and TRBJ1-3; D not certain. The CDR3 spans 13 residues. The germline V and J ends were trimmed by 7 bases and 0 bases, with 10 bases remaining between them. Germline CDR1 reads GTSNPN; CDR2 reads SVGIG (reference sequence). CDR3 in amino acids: CASREISGNTIYF. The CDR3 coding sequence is TGTGCCTCCCGGGAGATCTCTGGAAACACCATATATTTT.

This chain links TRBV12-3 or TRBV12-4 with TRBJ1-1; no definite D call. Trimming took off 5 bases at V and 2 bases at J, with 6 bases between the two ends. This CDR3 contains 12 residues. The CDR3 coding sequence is TGTGCCAGCAGTCGGGGAAACACTGAAGCTTTCTTT. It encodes CASSRGNTEAFF.

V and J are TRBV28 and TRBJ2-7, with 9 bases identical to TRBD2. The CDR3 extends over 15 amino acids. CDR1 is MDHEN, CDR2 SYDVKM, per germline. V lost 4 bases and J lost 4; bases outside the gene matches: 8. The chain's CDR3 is CASSSPGLAGYEQYF. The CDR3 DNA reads TGTGCCAGCAGTTCCCCGGGACTAGCCGGGTACGAGCAGTACTTC.

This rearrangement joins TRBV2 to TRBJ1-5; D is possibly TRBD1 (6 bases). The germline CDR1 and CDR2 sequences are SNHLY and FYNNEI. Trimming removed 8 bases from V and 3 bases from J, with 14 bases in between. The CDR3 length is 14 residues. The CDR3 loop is CASGTGFNNQPQHF. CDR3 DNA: TGTGCCAGCGGAACAGGGTTTAACAATCAGCCCCAGCATTTT.

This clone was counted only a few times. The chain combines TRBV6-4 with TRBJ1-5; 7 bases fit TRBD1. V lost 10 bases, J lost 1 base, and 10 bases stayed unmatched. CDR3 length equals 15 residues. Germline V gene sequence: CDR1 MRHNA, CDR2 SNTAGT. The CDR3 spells CANARTGASNQPQHF. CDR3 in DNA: TGTGCCAACGCCCGAACAGGGGCAAGCAATCAGCCCCAGCATTTT.

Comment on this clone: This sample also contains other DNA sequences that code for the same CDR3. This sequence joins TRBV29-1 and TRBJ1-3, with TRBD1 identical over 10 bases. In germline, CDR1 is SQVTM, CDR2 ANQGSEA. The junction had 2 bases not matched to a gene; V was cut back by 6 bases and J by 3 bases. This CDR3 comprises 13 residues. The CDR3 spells CSVGTGVGNTIYF. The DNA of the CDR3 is TGCAGCGTCGGGACAGGGGTTGGAAACACCATATATTTT.

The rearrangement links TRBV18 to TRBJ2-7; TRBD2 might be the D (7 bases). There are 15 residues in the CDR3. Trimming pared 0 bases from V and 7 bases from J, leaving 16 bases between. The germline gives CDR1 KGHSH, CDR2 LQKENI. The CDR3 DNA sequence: TGTGCCAGCTCACCACCGGAGAAGGGGGAGGGTGAGCAGTACTTC. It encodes CASSPPEKGEGEQYF.

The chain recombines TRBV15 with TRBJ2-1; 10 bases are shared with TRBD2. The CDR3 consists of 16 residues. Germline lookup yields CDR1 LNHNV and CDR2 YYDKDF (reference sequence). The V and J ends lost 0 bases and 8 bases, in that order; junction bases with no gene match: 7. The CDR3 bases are TGTGCCACCAGCAGAGATCTACTAGCGGGAAGCGATGAGCAGTTCTTC. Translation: CATSRDLLAGSDEQFF.

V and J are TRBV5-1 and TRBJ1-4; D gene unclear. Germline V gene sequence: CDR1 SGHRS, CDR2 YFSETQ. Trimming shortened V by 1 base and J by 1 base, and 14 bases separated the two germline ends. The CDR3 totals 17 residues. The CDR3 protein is CASSLLISAGTNEKLFF. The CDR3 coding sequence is TGCGCCAGCAGCTTGCTGATATCGGCAGGAACTAATGAAAAACTGTTTTTT.

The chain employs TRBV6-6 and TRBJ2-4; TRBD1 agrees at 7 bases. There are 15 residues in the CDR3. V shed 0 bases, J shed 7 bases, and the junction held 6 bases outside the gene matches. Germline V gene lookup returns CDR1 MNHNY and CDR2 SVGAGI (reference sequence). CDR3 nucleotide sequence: TGTGCCAGCAGTTACTCGCAGGGGGAGATGAACATTCAGTACTTC. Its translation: CASSYSQGEMNIQYF.

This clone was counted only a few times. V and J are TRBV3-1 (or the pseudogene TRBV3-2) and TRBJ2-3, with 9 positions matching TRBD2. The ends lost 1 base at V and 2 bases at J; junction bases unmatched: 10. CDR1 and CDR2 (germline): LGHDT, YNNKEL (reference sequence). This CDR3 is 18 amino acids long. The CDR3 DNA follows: TGTGCCAGCAGCCAAGCCCTAAGACTAGCGGAAAACACAGATACGCAGTATTTT. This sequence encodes CASSQALRLAENTDTQYF.

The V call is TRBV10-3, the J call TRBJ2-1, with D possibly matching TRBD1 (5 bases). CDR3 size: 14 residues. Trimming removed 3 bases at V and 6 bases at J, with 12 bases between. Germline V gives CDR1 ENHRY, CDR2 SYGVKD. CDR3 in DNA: TGTGCCATCAGTGATACAGGATTCGTCAATGAGCAGTTCTTC. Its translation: CAISDTGFVNEQFF.

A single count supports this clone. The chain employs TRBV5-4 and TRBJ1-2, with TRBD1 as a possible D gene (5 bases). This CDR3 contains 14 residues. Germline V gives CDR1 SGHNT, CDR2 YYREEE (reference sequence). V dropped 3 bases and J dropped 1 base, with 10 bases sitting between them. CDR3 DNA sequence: TGTGCCAGCAGCTGGCCGCAGGGTAACTATGGCTACACCTTC. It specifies CASSWPQGNYGYTF.

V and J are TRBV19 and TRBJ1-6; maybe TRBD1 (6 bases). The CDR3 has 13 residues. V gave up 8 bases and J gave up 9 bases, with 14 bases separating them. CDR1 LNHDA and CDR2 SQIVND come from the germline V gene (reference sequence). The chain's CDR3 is CASFPGVGSPLHF. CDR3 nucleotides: TGTGCCAGTTTCCCAGGGGTTGGTTCACCCCTCCACTTT.

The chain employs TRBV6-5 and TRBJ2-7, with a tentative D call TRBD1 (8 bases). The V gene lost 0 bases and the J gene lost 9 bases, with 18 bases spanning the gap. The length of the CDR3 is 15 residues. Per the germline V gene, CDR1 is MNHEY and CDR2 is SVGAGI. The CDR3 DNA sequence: TGTGCCAGCAGTTACTCAGCGGGACAGGTTCATCCGCAGTACTTC. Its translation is CASSYSAGQVHPQYF.

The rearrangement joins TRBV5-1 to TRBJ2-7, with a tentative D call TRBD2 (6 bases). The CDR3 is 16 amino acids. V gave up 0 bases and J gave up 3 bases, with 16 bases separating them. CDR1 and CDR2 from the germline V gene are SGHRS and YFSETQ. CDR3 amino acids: CASSLGGAMRGYEQYF. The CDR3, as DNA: TGCGCCAGCAGCTTGGGAGGCGCAATGCGGGGCTACGAGCAGTACTTC.

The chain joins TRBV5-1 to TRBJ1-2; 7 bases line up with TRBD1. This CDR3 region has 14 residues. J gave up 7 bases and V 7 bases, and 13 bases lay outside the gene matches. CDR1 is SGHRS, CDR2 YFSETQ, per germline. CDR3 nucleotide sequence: TGCGCCAGCGTATTCCGGGACAGTGTTCCTGGCTACACCTTC. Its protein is CASVFRDSVPGYTF. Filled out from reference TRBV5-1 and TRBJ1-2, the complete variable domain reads KAGVTQTPRYLIKTRGQQVTLSCSPISGHRSVSWYQQTPGQGLQFLFEYFSETQRNKGNFPGRFSGRQFSNSRSEMNVSTLELGDSALYLCASVFRDSVPGYTFGSGTRLTVV.

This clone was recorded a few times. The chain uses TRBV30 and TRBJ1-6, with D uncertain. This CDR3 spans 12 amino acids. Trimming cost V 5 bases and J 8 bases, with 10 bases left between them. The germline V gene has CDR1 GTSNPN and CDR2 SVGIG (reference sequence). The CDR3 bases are TGTGCCTGGGCCTACCTGGATTCACCCCTCCACTTT. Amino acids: CAWAYLDSPLHF.

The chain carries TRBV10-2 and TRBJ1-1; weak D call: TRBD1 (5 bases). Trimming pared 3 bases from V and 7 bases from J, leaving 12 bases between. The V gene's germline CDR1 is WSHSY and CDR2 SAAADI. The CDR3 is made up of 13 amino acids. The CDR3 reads CASSEAPGNEAFF. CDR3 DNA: TGCGCCAGCAGTGAAGCCCCAGGGAATGAAGCTTTCTTT.

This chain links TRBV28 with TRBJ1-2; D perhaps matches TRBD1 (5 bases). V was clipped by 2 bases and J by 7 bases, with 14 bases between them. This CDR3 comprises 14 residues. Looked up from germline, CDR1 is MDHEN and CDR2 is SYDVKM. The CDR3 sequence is CASSLEGRRSGYTF. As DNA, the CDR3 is TGTGCCAGCAGTTTAGAGGGGAGGCGTAGTGGCTACACCTTC.

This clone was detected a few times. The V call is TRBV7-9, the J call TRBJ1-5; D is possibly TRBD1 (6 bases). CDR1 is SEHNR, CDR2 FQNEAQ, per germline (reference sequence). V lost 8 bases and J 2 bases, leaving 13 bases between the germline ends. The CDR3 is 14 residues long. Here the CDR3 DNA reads TGTGCCAGCTCGGCGGGGGCTCGCAATCAGCCCCAGCATTTT. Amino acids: CASSAGARNQPQHF.

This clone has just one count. CDR3 amino acids: CASTVQWGRDNEQFF. In DNA, the CDR3 is TGTGCCAGCACCGTCCAGTGGGGGAGGGACAATGAGCAGTTCTTC. This chain connects TRBV7-8 to TRBJ2-1; 7 bases agree with TRBD2. Looked up from germline, CDR1 is SGHVS and CDR2 is FQNEAQ. The CDR3 has 15 residues. V dropped 7 bases and J dropped 5; count of bases not matched to a gene: 11.

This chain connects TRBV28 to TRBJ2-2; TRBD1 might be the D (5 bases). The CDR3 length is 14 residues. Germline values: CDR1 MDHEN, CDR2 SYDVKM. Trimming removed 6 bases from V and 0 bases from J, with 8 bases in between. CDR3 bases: TGTGCCAGCAGGCAGGGCCCGAACACCGGGGAGCTGTTTTTT. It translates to CASRQGPNTGELFF.

The CDR3 DNA reads as TGTGCCAGCAGACCGACAGGGAACTTTCTATATGGCTACACCTTC. Its translation is CASRPTGNFLYGYTF. This rearrangement joins TRBV27 to TRBJ1-2; 7 nucleotides line up with TRBD1. J gave up 5 bases and V 6 bases, and 12 bases lay outside the gene matches. The germline gives CDR1 MNHEY, CDR2 SMNVEV (reference sequence). This CDR3 is 15 amino acids long.